These 9 T cell receptor beta chains were all obtained from the same sample, sequenced in a study of OX40 agonist ivuxolimab in advanced cancers. Profiling relied on immunoSEQ multiplex PCR, and the TCRdb table lists in-frame clones only, not all of them. Among tens of thousands of clones listed, 89% were seen once. The material was CD4+ or CD8+ T cells sorted from blood, obtained in a trial of the OX40 agonist ivuxolimab. The receptors originated from an adult with an advanced solid tumor such as melanoma, head and neck, liver or kidney cancer.

The genes are TRBV29-1 and TRBJ1-1; maybe TRBD1 (6 bases). This CDR3 spans 13 amino acids. The V end lost 4 bases, the J end lost 0 bases, and 9 bases lay between the germline ends. CDR1 is SQVTM and CDR2 is ANQGSEA in the germline V gene. The CDR3 reads CSVGGQLNTEAFF. The CDR3 DNA is TGCAGCGTTGGAGGACAGCTGAACACTGAAGCTTTCTTT.

The V and J genes are TRBV29-1 and TRBJ2-3; perhaps TRBD2 as D (5 bases). This CDR3 is built from 13 residues. CDR1 and CDR2 (germline): SQVTM, ANQGSEA. With 8 bases removed from V and 2 bases from J, the gap between germline ends came to 14 bases. The CDR3 is CSLFSGFTDTQYF. DNA for the CDR3: TGCAGCCTATTCAGCGGATTCACAGATACGCAGTATTTT.

The V and J genes are TRBV11-3 and TRBJ1-1; D uncertain. Germline CDR1 and CDR2: SGHNT and YENEEA. V was trimmed by 3 bases and J by 8 bases, leaving 7 bases between them. This CDR3 has 11 amino acids. In DNA, the CDR3 is TGTGCCAGCAGCTTTACAGCCGAAGCTTTCTTT. This gives the protein CASSFTAEAFF.

The chain joins TRBV7-6 to TRBJ2-3; D possibly corresponds to TRBD2 (8 bases). Germline values: CDR1 SGHVS, CDR2 FNYEAQ. This CDR3 comprises 15 residues. The V end lost 5 bases, the J end lost 4 bases, and 16 bases lay between the germline ends. CDR3 DNA sequence: TGTGCCAGCAGCCTCGGGAGGGGGCGCGCAGATACGCAGTATTTT. Translated: CASSLGRGRADTQYF.

The chain carries TRBV6-9 and TRBJ2-5, with 12 bases fitting TRBD2. V was pared by 1 base and J by 4 bases, with 4 bases of the junction left unmatched. The CDR3 spans 16 residues. Germline V CDR1 and CDR2: MNHGY, SVAAGI. CDR3 in amino acids: CASSYLASGRAETQYF. CDR3 nucleotide sequence: TGTGCCAGCAGTTATTTGGCTAGCGGGAGGGCAGAGACCCAGTACTTC.

The CDR3 region has the DNA TGTGCCAGCGGTCAGACAGGGGTCTCCTACAATGAGCAGTTCTTC. This sequence encodes CASGQTGVSYNEQFF. This chain connects TRBV2 to TRBJ2-1; 8 bases agree with TRBD1. V was pared by 8 bases and J by 0 bases, with 6 bases of the junction left unmatched. Germline V lookup: CDR1 SNHLY, CDR2 FYNNEI. The CDR3 is 15 amino acids. Full variable domain (rest looked up from reference TRBV2 and TRBJ2-1): EPEVTQTPSHQVTQMGQEVILRCVPISNHLYFYWYRQILGQKVEFLVSFYNNEISEKSEIFDDQFSVERPDGSNFTLKIRSTKLEDSAMYFCASGQTGVSYNEQFFGPGTRLTVL.

The rearrangement joins TRBV7-9 to TRBJ2-5; the match to TRBD2 covers 9 bases. Losses at the gene ends were 2 bases for V and 14 bases for J; bases not matched to a gene: 15. Per the germline V gene, CDR1 is SEHNR and CDR2 is FQNEAQ (reference sequence). The CDR3 totals 15 residues. CDR3 sequence reads: CASSLSGAGGRGPYF. CDR3 DNA: TGTGCCAGCAGCTTATCCGGAGCGGGGGGAAGGGGGCCTTACTTC.

V is TRBV6-1 and J is TRBJ2-7; D not certain. The CDR3 runs to 12 residues. Trimming took off 1 base at V and 4 bases at J, with 5 bases between the two ends. Germline-derived CDR1 and CDR2 are MNHNS and SASEGT. Here the CDR3 DNA reads TGTGCCAGCAGTGAAGAACTATACGAGCAGTACTTC. Amino acid sequence: CASSEELYEQYF.

The chain joins TRBV18 to TRBJ2-3; either TRBD1 or TRBD2 may supply D (5 bases each). Germline-derived CDR1 and CDR2 are KGHSH and LQKENI. The CDR3 runs 15 residues. The V end lost 6 bases, the J end lost 2 bases, and 15 bases lay between the germline ends. CDR3 in amino acids: CASSKRPGATDTQYF. The CDR3, as DNA: TGTGCCAGCTCTAAACGACCCGGGGCCACAGATACGCAGTATTTT.